The subject of this entry is one TCR beta chain. The antigen remains undetermined. The V gene's germline CDR1 is MDHEN and CDR2 SYDVKM. This CDR3 region has 15 residues. Losses at the gene ends were 3 bases for V and 3 bases for J; bases not matched to a gene: 7. Each CDR3 protein is one row after TCRdb ran MiXCR on the RT-PCR reads. The sample has over 150,000 distinct CDR3 sequences; roughly a tenth are singletons. These data originate in a study of response to subunit inactivated influenza vaccine. Study conclusions and caveats: New T cells are recruited in small numbers by each seasonal influenza vaccination, according to the authors' suggestion.

This chain connects TRBV28 to TRBJ2-7, with 8 bases aligning to TRBD1. This specimen was CD8+ T cells sorted from PBMCs, taken around 25 months after vaccination. This TCR was sampled from a man aged 50 to 69 who received an inactivated influenza vaccine. The CDR3 loop reads CASSFRRGRSYEQYF. In nucleotides, the CDR3 is TGTGCCAGCAGTTTCCGCAGGGGGCGCAGCTACGAGCAGTACTTC.